Shown below are 14 T cell receptor beta chains from a single sample sequenced in a study of shared clonotypes between healthy human individuals. Repertoires were generated with immunoSEQ multiplex PCR, while TCRdb's copy carries only in-frame clones and drops some. The data show around 600,000 clones, 98% seen once. Selected positively for CCR7 and CD45RO-negative, naive CD8 cells excluded terminally differentiated effector memory CD45RA+ cells. Sequences were obtained from naive CD8+ T cells sorted from blood. The receptors stem from a man aged 25 to 40 in good health.

The chain recombines TRBV7-9 with TRBJ1-1; D is unresolved. CDR1 SEHNR and CDR2 FQNEAQ come from the germline V gene (reference sequence). There are 13 residues in the CDR3. Deletions cut 2 bases from V and 4 bases from J, with 8 bases between. Written as DNA, the CDR3 is TGTGCCAGCAGCTTACTCCCTTCCACTGAAGCTTTCTTT. This translates into CASSLLPSTEAFF.

The rearrangement uses TRBV11-2 and TRBJ2-7; D is perhaps TRBD2 (5 bases). V was cut by 3 bases and J by 6 bases, with 15 bases left in between. This CDR3 contains 14 residues. CDR1 and CDR2 (germline): SGHAT, FQNNGV. CDR3 nucleotides: TGTGCCAGCAGCTTCGCGGGCCTCAATCGCGAGCAGTACTTC. As protein: CASSFAGLNREQYF.

This clone was seen only once. The V call is TRBV29-1, the J call TRBJ2-1; TRBD2 might be the D (5 bases). Trimming stripped 4 bases from V and 4 bases from J, with 20 bases between. The CDR3 totals 16 residues. Per the germline V gene, CDR1 is SQVTM and CDR2 is ANQGSEA. CDR3 nucleotide sequence: TGCAGCGTTGTCGGATTGGCGGGCAGCGAATACAATGAGCAGTTCTTC. This codes for CSVVGLAGSEYNEQFF.

The chain carries TRBV29-1 and TRBJ2-7; TRBD1 might be the D (5 bases). Germline-derived CDR1 and CDR2 are SQVTM and ANQGSEA. The CDR3 extends over 13 amino acids. Between the trimmed V and J ends, which lost 2 bases and 0 bases, there was a span of 8 bases. The CDR3 sequence is CSVEQGTSYEQYF. The CDR3 DNA reads as TGCAGCGTTGAACAGGGAACCTCCTACGAGCAGTACTTC.

The chain joins TRBV6-6 to TRBJ2-7, with TRBD1 identical over 10 bases. Germline lookup yields CDR1 MNHNY and CDR2 SVGAGI (reference sequence). The CDR3 extends over 13 amino acids. V lost 2 bases and J lost 6; bases outside the gene matches: 1. Here the CDR3 reads CASSYGDRGEQYF. CDR3 DNA sequence: TGTGCCAGCAGTTACGGGGACAGGGGCGAGCAGTACTTC.

The J gene is TRBJ2-3, the V gene TRBV9; D call uncertain. V was cut by 4 bases and J by 0 bases, with 9 bases left in between. The CDR3 is 14 amino acids. Germline CDR1 reads SGDLS; CDR2 reads YYNGEE. The CDR3 here is CASSPDGSTDTQYF. Written as DNA, the CDR3 is TGTGCCAGCAGCCCCGACGGGAGCACAGATACGCAGTATTTT.

The rearrangement links TRBV27 to TRBJ1-1; D is uncertain. CDR3 length: 13 amino acids. V shed 2 bases and J shed 4 bases, with 8 bases lying between them. Germline-derived CDR1 and CDR2 are MNHEY and SMNVEV (reference sequence). The chain's CDR3 is CASSLGVFTEAFF. CDR3 DNA: TGTGCCAGCAGTTTAGGAGTTTTCACTGAAGCTTTCTTT.

The chain employs TRBV7-9 and TRBJ2-5; 9 nucleotides line up with TRBD1. The CDR3 runs 16 residues. The germline CDR1 and CDR2 sequences are SEHNR and FQNEAQ (reference sequence). The junction had 17 bases not matched to a gene; V was cut back by 5 bases and J by 10 bases. This CDR3 is CASSTSRPGTGIDQYF. CDR3 DNA sequence: TGTGCCAGCAGCACCTCCCGTCCCGGGACAGGGATCGACCAGTACTTC.

The chain joins TRBV11-3 to TRBJ2-7; the D gene could be TRBD1 or TRBD2 (6 bases each). Germline CDR1 reads SGHNT; CDR2 reads YENEEA. The CDR3 sequence is 15 residues long. V was shortened by 5 bases and J by 3 bases, with 17 bases between the two germline ends. The CDR3 here is CASSPGGWNHYEQYF. The CDR3 nucleotides are TGTGCCAGCAGCCCCGGGGGCTGGAATCACTACGAGCAGTACTTC.

V usage is TRBV11-3 and J usage is TRBJ2-1; 11 nucleotides agree with TRBD2. Germline CDR1 and CDR2: SGHNT and YENEEA. V dropped 0 bases and J dropped 8; count of bases not matched to a gene: 6. This CDR3 is 16 amino acids long. This CDR3 reads CASSLDVAGGPYEQFF. Written as DNA, the CDR3 is TGTGCCAGCAGCTTAGACGTAGCGGGAGGGCCCTATGAGCAGTTCTTC.

The genes are TRBV7-2 and TRBJ1-4; D is ambiguous. The ends were cut back, 2 bases at V and 4 bases at J, with 8 bases in the middle. The CDR3 extends over 14 amino acids. Germline V lookup: CDR1 SGHTA, CDR2 FQGNSA. CDR3 coding DNA: TGTGCCAGCAGCTTAAACCTCAATAATGAAAAACTGTTTTTT. This encodes CASSLNLNNEKLFF.

This chain joins TRBV12-1 and TRBJ2-5; the table assigns TRBD2, which was not confirmed against the DNA. TRBV12-1 constitutes a pseudogene. The CDR3 consists of 15 residues. The CDR3 sequence: CASRPLAGLNETQYF. In DNA form, the CDR3 reads TGTGCCAGCAGACCTCTAGCGGGATTAAACGAGACCCAGTACTTC.

V gene TRBV7-9 combines with J gene TRBJ2-3, with D perhaps TRBD2 (5 bases). The CDR3 contains 14 residues. Germline loops: CDR1 SEHNR, CDR2 FQNEAQ (reference sequence). With 3 bases removed from V and 2 bases from J, the gap between germline ends came to 9 bases. In DNA form, the CDR3 reads TGTGCCAGCAGCTTTAGCCGGGACACAGATACGCAGTATTTT. It yields the protein CASSFSRDTDTQYF.

The chain joins TRBV9 to TRBJ1-1; 8 positions agree with TRBD1. Per the germline V gene, CDR1 is SGDLS and CDR2 is YYNGEE. CDR3 length equals 16 residues. V gave up 4 bases and J gave up 3 bases; unmatched junction bases: 11. The CDR3 bases are TGTGCCAGCAGCCCATACGGACAGGGCGGGGACACTGAAGCTTTCTTT. As protein: CASSPYGQGGDTEAFF.